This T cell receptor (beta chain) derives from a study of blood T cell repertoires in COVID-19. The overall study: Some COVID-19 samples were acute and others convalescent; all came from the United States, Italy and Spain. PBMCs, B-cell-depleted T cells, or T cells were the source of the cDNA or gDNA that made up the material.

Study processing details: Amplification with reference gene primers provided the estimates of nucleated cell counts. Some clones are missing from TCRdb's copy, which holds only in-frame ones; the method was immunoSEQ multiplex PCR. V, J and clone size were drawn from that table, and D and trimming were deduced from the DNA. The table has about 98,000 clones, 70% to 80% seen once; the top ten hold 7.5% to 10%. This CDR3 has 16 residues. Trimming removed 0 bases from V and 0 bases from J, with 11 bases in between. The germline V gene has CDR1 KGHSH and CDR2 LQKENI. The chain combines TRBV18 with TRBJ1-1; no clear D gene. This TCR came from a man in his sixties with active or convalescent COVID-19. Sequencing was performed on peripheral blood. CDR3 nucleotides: TGTGCCAGCTCACCACCGTCGGTTGAGTTGAACACTGAAGCTTTCTTT. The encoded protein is CASSPPSVELNTEAFF.